Below, 26 T cell receptor beta chains from the same sample are listed, as sequenced in a study of T cells in Graves' hyperthyroidism and ophthalmopathy. TCR beta CDR3 region amplification was performed from RNA transcripts. Using the HTBI primer set, a first-round RT-PCR was run on the TCR CDR3. Each CDR3 protein gets one entry after TCRdb re-called the multiplex PCR reads with MiXCR. The data contain roughly 710,000 distinct CDR3 sequences, under 45% of them seen just once; the ten biggest clones take up around 31%. The sample consisted of blood. The receptors here all came from a woman in her thirties or forties with Graves' hyperthyroidism.

This clonotype was picked up a small number of times. This chain links TRBV4-1 with TRBJ1-2; 9 positions agree with TRBD1. This CDR3 has 16 residues. Germline values: CDR1 MGHRA, CDR2 YSYEKL. The V and J ends lost 0 bases and 7 bases, in that order; junction bases with no gene match: 9. The CDR3 region is CASSQDVHRGRVGYTF. CDR3 bases: TGCGCCAGCAGCCAAGATGTCCACAGGGGGCGCGTTGGCTACACCTTC.

The sample holds a few counts of this clonotype. In nucleotides, the CDR3 is TGTGCCAGCAGTTACGGGGGGGTAACGGGCGAGCAGTACTTC. This codes for CASSYGGVTGEQYF. This chain uses TRBV6-6 with TRBJ2-7; TRBD2 aligns across 7 bases. CDR1 MNHNY and CDR2 SVGAGI come from the germline V gene (reference sequence). J gave up 6 bases and V 2 bases, and 7 bases lay outside the gene matches. The CDR3 is 14 residues long.

This clonotype was seen a handful of times. The rearrangement uses TRBV6-5 and TRBJ1-6; 9 bases agree with TRBD1. With 5 bases clipped from V and 9 bases from J, the junction kept 5 bases outside the gene matches. The CDR3 length is 14 residues. From germline, CDR1 is MNHEY and CDR2 SVGAGI. The CDR3 DNA sequence: TGTGCCAGCAGTCTTGACAGGGGGGTTTCACCCCTCCACTTT. Protein product: CASSLDRGVSPLHF.

This clonotype was seen only a few times. The rearrangement uses TRBV7-2 and TRBJ1-3; D gene ambiguous. CDR1 SGHTA and CDR2 FQGNSA come from the germline V gene. This CDR3 is 15 amino acids long. Trimming removed 2 bases at V and 3 bases at J, with 11 bases between. CDR3 coding DNA: TGTGCCAGCAGCTTATACGGGTCGGGTGGAAACACCATATATTTT. Protein: CASSLYGSGGNTIYF.

This clonotype showed up just a few times. V and J are TRBV6-5 and TRBJ1-2; 11 positions match TRBD1. The CDR3 consists of 14 residues. V gave up 5 bases and J gave up 7 bases; unmatched junction bases: 6. Germline V gives CDR1 MNHEY, CDR2 SVGAGI. CDR3 DNA: TGTGCCAGCAGTCGGACAGGGGGCTTCCGTGGCTACACCTTC. Translated, it gives CASSRTGGFRGYTF.

There are many counts of this clonotype. The rearrangement links TRBV14 to TRBJ1-1; possible D gene TRBD1, 5 bases. Per germline, CDR1 SGHDN and CDR2 FVKESK. V was clipped by 3 bases and J by 3 bases, with 11 bases between them. The CDR3 runs to 14 residues. The CDR3 coding sequence is TGTGCCAGCAGCCAGCAGGGACGGGACACTGAAGCTTTCTTT. It codes for CASSQQGRDTEAFF.

The chain employs TRBV7-9 and TRBJ2-7; TRBD2 might be the D (6 bases). The DNA end is more similar to TRBJ2-1, so the J call may be wrong. The CDR3 consists of 12 residues. Germline assignment: CDR1 SEHNR and CDR2 FQNEAQ (reference sequence). This CDR3 reads CASSGGANEQFF. The CDR3, as DNA: TGTGCCAGTTCAGGAGGGGCCAATGAGCAGTTCTTC.

On this clonotype: This is likely a read error, given that the CDR3 carries no conserved phenylalanine or tryptophan at its end. The limits of the CDR3 on the DNA are not certain, so only TCRdb's listed CDR3 is given. The chain carries TRBV10-3 and TRBJ2-2; TRBD1, the table's D call, lacks a check against the DNA. 17 amino acids form the CDR3, both terminal residues included. Germline-derived CDR1 and CDR2 are ENHRY and SYGVKD. The chain's CDR3 is CAIRLGGTGCLHRGAVV.

This clonotype appeared many times. V usage is TRBV9 and J usage is TRBJ1-2, with 9 bases identical to TRBD1. The CDR3 runs 16 residues. J lost 3 bases, V lost 3 bases, and 9 bases had no gene match. Germline V gives CDR1 SGDLS, CDR2 YYNGEE. CDR3 nucleotides: TGTGCCAGCAGCGCCGGGACAGGGACGTGGGACTATGGCTACACCTTC. It encodes CASSAGTGTWDYGYTF.

This clonotype occurred many times. The chain joins TRBV7-2 to TRBJ1-2, with a tentative D call TRBD1 (5 bases). Germline loops: CDR1 SGHTA, CDR2 FQGNSA. The CDR3 is 11 residues long. V was pared by 2 bases and J by 11 bases, with 9 bases between. CDR3 sequence (DNA): TGTGCCAGCAGCTTACGGGGGGGATACACCTTC. Its translation: CASSLRGGYTF. Together with reference TRBV7-2 and TRBJ1-2, the CDR3 gives the full variable domain: GAGVSQSPSNKVTEKGKDVELRCDPISGHTALYWYRQSLGQGLEFLIYFQGNSAPDKSGLPSDRFSAERTGGSVSTLTIQRTQQEDSAVYLCASSLRGGYTFGSGTRLTVV.

This clonotype was seen a few times. The chain combines TRBV9 with TRBJ1-1; 8 nucleotides line up with TRBD1. The CDR3 totals 17 residues. After removal of 3 bases from V and 10 bases from J, the junction contained 20 bases not matched to a gene. Looked up from germline, CDR1 is SGDLS and CDR2 is YYNGEE. The DNA of the CDR3 is TGTGCCAGCAGCGCAACAGGGGGAACGACCTCAATGGATCTAGCTTTCTTT. Encoded protein: CASSATGGTTSMDLAFF.

In this sample, this clonotype turned up many times. J is TRBJ1-2 and V is TRBV2; no clear D. Germline CDR1 is SNHLY and CDR2 is FYNNEI. V lost 2 bases and J lost 0, with 4 bases in between. This CDR3 has 13 amino acids. CDR3: CASSEPTNYGYTF. In DNA form, the CDR3 reads TGTGCCAGCAGTGAACCGACTAACTATGGCTACACCTTC.

This clonotype has ten or more counts. The J gene is TRBJ1-5, the V gene TRBV2, with TRBD1 matching over 7 bases. Looked up from germline, CDR1 is SNHLY and CDR2 is FYNNEI. The CDR3 extends over 13 amino acids. Trimming cost V 8 bases and J 3 bases; bases outside gene matches: 4. The CDR3 is CASGDSPNQPQHF. CDR3 in DNA: TGTGCCAGCGGGGACAGCCCCAATCAGCCCCAGCATTTT.

This clonotype has at least ten counts. The chain links TRBV6-5 to TRBJ2-5, with TRBD1 matching 9 bases. The junction had 7 bases not matched to a gene; V was cut back by 4 bases and J by 10 bases. CDR3 length: 13 amino acids. Germline CDR1 MNHEY, CDR2 SVGAGI. CDR3 DNA: TGTGCCAGCAGTTGGGACAGGGCGCGCGTCCAGTACTTC. It specifies CASSWDRARVQYF.

The V gene is TRBV7-2, the J gene TRBJ2-2; D gene ambiguous. V was cut by 3 bases and J by 4 bases, with 9 bases left in between. Germline CDR1 is SGHTA and CDR2 is FQGNSA. The CDR3 sequence is 14 residues long. The CDR3 nucleotides read TGTGCCAGCAGCTTGACGGACGTCACCGGGGAGCTGTTTTTT. Amino acids: CASSLTDVTGELFF.

This clonotype was recorded many times. The chain carries TRBV20-1 and TRBJ2-5, with D possibly being TRBD1 (6 bases). The V gene lost 0 bases and the J gene lost 2 bases, with 13 bases spanning the gap. The CDR3 runs to 15 residues. Germline CDR1 DFQATT, CDR2 SNEGSKA (reference sequence). CDR3 nucleotides: TGCAGTGCTAGAGATTCAGGGGAAGCACAAGAGACCCAGTACTTC. The encoded protein is CSARDSGEAQETQYF.

This clonotype was recorded a few times. This chain joins TRBV11-3 and TRBJ1-1; TRBD1 might be the D (5 bases). Trimming removed 8 bases from V and 1 base from J, with 14 bases in between. This CDR3 is 14 amino acids long. CDR1 and CDR2 from the germline V gene are SGHNT and YENEEA. The CDR3 coding sequence is TGTGCCAGCCGCCCAGGGTGGGGGAACACTGAAGCTTTCTTT. Protein sequence: CASRPGWGNTEAFF.

This clonotype was found a few times. The chain carries TRBV9 and TRBJ1-3; D gene uncertain. The V end was cut by 5 bases, the J end by 0 bases, with 24 bases between. CDR3 length equals 19 residues. Per the germline V gene, CDR1 is SGDLS and CDR2 is YYNGEE. The CDR3 sequence: CASRGDTQVPDNSGNTIYF. The CDR3 coding sequence is TGTGCCAGCAGGGGAGATACCCAGGTTCCGGATAACTCTGGAAACACCATATATTTT.

This clonotype has a count of ten or more. The chain has TRBV7-9 and TRBJ1-1; TRBD1 might be the D (5 bases). Trimming removed 5 bases at V and 4 bases at J, with 14 bases between. The CDR3 contains 14 residues. Germline CDR1 and CDR2: SEHNR and FQNEAQ (reference sequence). DNA of the CDR3: TGTGCCAGCAGCGCGGACTCGAGGGGCACTGAAGCTTTCTTT. It yields the protein CASSADSRGTEAFF.

This clonotype showed up just a few times. The chain is built from TRBV7-2 and TRBJ2-7; 12 nucleotides line up with TRBD1. The CDR3 spans 16 residues. Per germline, CDR1 SGHTA and CDR2 FQGNSA. Unmatched junction bases numbered 11, after V lost 5 bases and J lost 6 bases. The CDR3 coding sequence is TGTGCCAGCAGCCTTCCCCCGGGACAGGGGGCCCTCGAGCAGTACTTC. It specifies CASSLPPGQGALEQYF.

This clonotype occurred many times. V is TRBV29-1 and J is TRBJ1-1, with 9 positions matching TRBD1. This CDR3 comprises 13 residues. Trimming cost V 6 bases and J 5 bases; bases outside gene matches: 7. CDR1 is SQVTM, CDR2 ANQGSEA, per germline. The CDR3 protein is CSVFTGGRTEAFF. The CDR3 nucleotides read TGCAGCGTATTTACAGGGGGCCGGACTGAAGCTTTCTTT.

This clonotype was seen a few times. This rearrangement joins TRBV7-9 to TRBJ1-4, with D perhaps TRBD1 (5 bases). Germline CDR1 is SEHNR and CDR2 is FQNEAQ (reference sequence). The CDR3 runs 13 residues. The V end was cut by 6 bases, the J end by 7 bases, with 12 bases between. The CDR3 sequence is CASRPRGGEKLFF. CDR3 in DNA: TGTGCCAGCAGACCTCGCGGGGGTGAAAAACTGTTTTTT.

The table lists this clonotype with a few counts. This rearrangement joins TRBV6-5 to TRBJ1-5; 9 positions agree with TRBD1. The CDR3 totals 16 residues. Germline V lookup: CDR1 MNHEY, CDR2 SVGAGI. V gave up 5 bases and J gave up 4 bases; unmatched junction bases: 9. The CDR3 sequence is CASSPQGAGSNQPQHF. CDR3 sequence (DNA): TGTGCCAGCAGTCCACAGGGGGCCGGGAGTAATCAGCCCCAGCATTTT.

The chain links TRBV3-1 to TRBJ1-2; 8 positions agree with TRBD1. The V and J ends lost 5 bases and 4 bases, in that order; junction bases with no gene match: 6. The CDR3 consists of 14 residues. Germline loops: CDR1 LGHDT, CDR2 YNNKEL (reference sequence). DNA for the CDR3: TGTGCCAGCAGCGGGGACAGGCGTTTCTATGGCTACACCTTC. This gives the protein CASSGDRRFYGYTF.

Many counts were recorded for this clonotype. V gene TRBV4-3 combines with J gene TRBJ1-6, with a weak D call TRBD1 (6 bases). Trimming left V 3 bases short and J 8 bases short, with 11 bases between. The CDR3 consists of 14 residues. In germline, CDR1 is LGHNA, CDR2 YSLEER. The CDR3 here is CASSHATGYSPLHF. CDR3 nucleotides: TGCGCCAGCAGCCATGCTACAGGGTATTCACCCCTCCACTTT.

Concerning this clonotype: A much larger clone differs by one base, so this may be a read error. The CDR3 does not end in the conserved phenylalanine or tryptophan, so this is likely a read error. V usage is TRBV29-1 and J usage is TRBJ1-3; no clear D gene. V was cut by 7 bases and J by 0 bases, with 16 bases left in between. CDR1 SQVTM and CDR2 ANQGSEA come from the germline V gene. The CDR3 is 15 amino acids. In nucleotides, the CDR3 is TGCAGCGCGTACTCCTCGGGCTTCTCTGGAAACACCATATATTCT. Amino acid sequence: CSAYSSGFSGNTIYS.